Each of the 8 T cell receptor beta chains below was sequenced from the same sample in a study of blood T cell repertoires in COVID-19. TCRdb's copy holds only in-frame clones and misses some; the assay was immunoSEQ multiplex PCR. The table shows 100,000 to 150,000 clones, with roughly 85% occurring only once. Sequencing was done on a sample of peripheral blood. These receptors all come from an elderly woman with acute or convalescent COVID-19.

The V gene is TRBV6-1, the J gene TRBJ1-3; no clear D. Between the trimmed V and J ends, which lost 0 bases and 4 bases, there was a span of 7 bases. The CDR3 is 14 residues long. Germline assignment: CDR1 MNHNS and CDR2 SASEGT. In DNA, the CDR3 is TGTGCCAGCAGTGAAGCGCGCTCCGGAAACACCATATATTTT. Translation: CASSEARSGNTIYF.

This chain uses TRBV4-2 with TRBJ2-2; maybe TRBD1 (5 bases). CDR1 is LGHNA and CDR2 is YNFKEQ in the germline V gene. CDR3 length: 16 residues. Trimming cost V 1 base and J 5 bases, with 14 bases left between them. In nucleotides, the CDR3 is TGTGCCAGCAGCCAAGTGGGGCACCCTAGGACCGGGGAGCTGTTTTTT. It yields the protein CASSQVGHPRTGELFF.

The J gene is TRBJ1-1, the V gene TRBV12-3 or TRBV12-4; D perhaps matches TRBD1 (5 bases). The CDR3 is made up of 13 amino acids. V lost 7 bases to trimming and J lost 0 bases, with 9 bases between them. The CDR3: CASTRQLNTEAFF. The DNA of the CDR3 is TGTGCCAGCACCCGACAGTTGAACACTGAAGCTTTCTTT.

The rearrangement uses TRBV5-8 and TRBJ1-5; D is uncertain. With 4 bases removed from V and 3 bases from J, the gap between germline ends came to 14 bases. Germline V gene data show CDR1 as SGHTS and CDR2 as YDEGEE. This CDR3 is 15 amino acids long. CDR3 DNA: TGTGCCAGCAGCGAGGGTAGAGAGATCAATCAGCCCCAGCATTTT. Its protein is CASSEGREINQPQHF.

The chain combines TRBV2 with TRBJ1-2; D gene uncertain. In germline, CDR1 is SNHLY, CDR2 FYNNEI. V lost 8 bases to trimming and J lost 6 bases, with 16 bases between them. CDR3 length equals 13 residues. The CDR3 region has the DNA TGTGCCAGCCGTTCAGAAACTAGTAATGGCTACACCTTC. The encoded protein is CASRSETSNGYTF.

The CDR3 DNA reads TGTGCCAGCAGCCGTAGAGACAGGGTCCCCACTGAAGCTTTCTTT. This codes for CASSRRDRVPTEAFF. The chain employs TRBV6-2 or TRBV6-3 and TRBJ1-1, with 7 bases that match TRBD1. This CDR3 is built from 15 residues. CDR1 MNHEY and CDR2 SVGEGT come from the germline V gene. The V and J ends lost 6 bases and 4 bases, in that order; junction bases with no gene match: 11.

This clone was seen a few times. CDR3 bases: TGTGCCAGTAGGACCACAGGGCCGACGGATAATTCACCCCTCCACTTT. It is translated as CASRTTGPTDNSPLHF. The chain couples TRBV19 to TRBJ1-6; D perhaps matches TRBD1 (6 bases). Deletions cut 6 bases from V and 5 bases from J, with 17 bases between. Per the germline V gene, CDR1 is LNHDA and CDR2 is SQIVND (reference sequence). This CDR3 is built from 16 residues.

The rearrangement uses TRBV7-2 and TRBJ1-2; maybe TRBD1 (6 bases). This CDR3 is built from 13 residues. Germline values: CDR1 SGHTA, CDR2 FQGNSA. Trimming cost V 1 base and J 4 bases, with 7 bases left between them. CDR3 residues: CASSLGRGYGYTF. The CDR3 DNA follows: TGTGCCAGCAGCTTAGGCAGGGGCTATGGCTACACCTTC. Looking up the rest from reference TRBV7-2 and TRBJ1-2 gives the full variable domain: GAGVSQSPSNKVTEKGKDVELRCDPISGHTALYWYRQSLGQGLEFLIYFQGNSAPDKSGLPSDRFSAERTGGSVSTLTIQRTQQEDSAVYLCASSLGRGYGYTFGSGTRLTVV.